The clone carrying this T cell receptor beta chain was detected once. The data are from a study of blood T cell repertoires in COVID-19. Seattle-derived patients entered the study during active infection and were followed longitudinally. This CDR3 contains 17 residues. The germline gives CDR1 SGDLS, CDR2 YYNGEE. V gave up 3 bases and J gave up 3 bases, with 21 bases separating them. TCRdb keeps only in-frame clones here, not all; method: immunoSEQ multiplex PCR. The repertoire has a few hundred thousand clones, approximately 85% of them found once; the top ten carry 0.87%. The material sequenced was peripheral blood. The origin of this receptor is a human donor with COVID-19, enrolled during active disease. The donor label of this sample is uncertain. The chain links TRBV9 to TRBJ2-5; a possible D gene is TRBD1 (6 bases). The CDR3, as DNA: TGTGCCAGCAGCGAACACGCCGATGGGACACTGAAAGAGACCCAGTACTTC. The encoded protein is CASSEHADGTLKETQYF.